This TCR beta chain was recovered during a study of cytomegalovirus exposure and HLA in healthy donors. As for the study in general: For the 300 to 400 genotyped donors, 75% to 90% fell within the Caucasian-associated ancestry cluster. Study-wide points: An observed cluster of highly shared sequence variants was recorded as a likely sequencing artifact. Later work found most CMV-associated TCR beta chains apparently HLA-restricted.

Regarding this clone: Its antigen is currently unknown.

This PCR relied on a set of 60 Vbeta primers and 13 Jbeta primers. Profiling relied on immunoSEQ multiplex PCR, and the TCRdb table lists in-frame clones only, not all of them. The top ten clones hold less than 1.2% of a sample with 210,000 or so clones, around 89% of them seen once. The CDR3 contains 18 residues. V lost 3 bases and J 2 bases, leaving 20 bases between the germline ends. The V gene's germline CDR1 is SGDLS and CDR2 YYNGEE. This TCR derives from a woman under 30 in good health and CMV-seronegative. Sample: PBMCs. The V gene is TRBV9, the J gene TRBJ2-2; maybe TRBD1 (6 bases). CDR3 nucleotide sequence: TGTGCCAGCAGCGGTAGTGGGGGCCTGGCAATTAACACCGGGGAGCTGTTTTTT. Its protein is CASSGSGGLAINTGELFF.